This TCR beta chain was recorded in a study of cytomegalovirus exposure and HLA in healthy donors. Only in-frame clones appear in the TCRdb table, and some are missing; sequencing was by immunoSEQ multiplex PCR. The sample records hundreds of thousands of clones, about nine tenths being singletons. The CDR3 runs 12 residues. Per germline, CDR1 MDHEN and CDR2 SYDVKM. V was pared by 6 bases and J by 3 bases, with 9 bases between. Source material: PBMCs. The TCR originated in a woman between 18 and 29 years old in good health and CMV-seropositive. V gene TRBV28 combines with J gene TRBJ2-7; D is possibly TRBD1 (6 bases). The CDR3 reads CASSGQNYEQYF. The CDR3 region has the DNA TGTGCCAGCAGCGGACAGAACTACGAGCAGTACTTC.